This TCR beta chain was identified in a study of blood T cell repertoires in COVID-19. Study-level background: Recovered status applied to Cohort 3 donors who had two consecutive negative PCRs. It also applied to those with clearance or with symptom resolution.

Clones were read by immunoSEQ multiplex PCR, and TCRdb kept only the in-frame ones, dropping some. The table records under 300,000 clones, more than 75% of them present only once. Germline CDR1 MNHEY, CDR2 SVGAGI. This CDR3 region has 15 residues. V lost 0 bases, J lost 7 bases, and 13 bases lay in between. The sample was PBMCs or T cells enriched from blood (not recorded which). The V call is TRBV6-5, the J call TRBJ1-5; D perhaps matches TRBD1 (5 bases). The origin of this receptor is a woman aged 60 to 75 in a cohort exposed to, infected with or recovered from COVID-19 (not recorded which). The chain's CDR3 is CASSYSPTGGQPQHF. CDR3 in DNA: TGTGCCAGCAGTTACTCCCCGACCGGGGGGCAGCCCCAGCATTTT.